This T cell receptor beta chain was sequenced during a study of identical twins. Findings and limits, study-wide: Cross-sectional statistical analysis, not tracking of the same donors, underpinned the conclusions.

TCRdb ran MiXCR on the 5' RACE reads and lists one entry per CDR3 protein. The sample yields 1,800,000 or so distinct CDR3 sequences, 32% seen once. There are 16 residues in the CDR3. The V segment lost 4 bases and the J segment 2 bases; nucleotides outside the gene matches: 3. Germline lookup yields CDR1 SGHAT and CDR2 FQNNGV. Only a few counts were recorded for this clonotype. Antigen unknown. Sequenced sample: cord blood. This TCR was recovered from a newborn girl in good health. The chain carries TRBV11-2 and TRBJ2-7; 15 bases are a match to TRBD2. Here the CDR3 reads CASSSGLAGGPYEQYF. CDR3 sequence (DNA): TGTGCCAGCAGCTCGGGACTAGCGGGAGGCCCCTACGAGCAGTACTTC. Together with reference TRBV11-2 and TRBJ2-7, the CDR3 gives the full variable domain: EAGVAQSPRYKIIEKRQSVAFWCNPISGHATLYWYQQILGQGPKLLIQFQNNGVVDDSQLPKDRFSAERLKGVDSTLKIQPAKLEDSAVYLCASSSGLAGGPYEQYFGPGTRLTVT.